The following is a T cell receptor beta chain sequence with its context. Its antigen is unidentified. This sample is part of a study of long-term antiretroviral therapy in people with HIV. Study in general: It was about a decade before the 2015 immediate-ART recommendation that the earliest samples were taken.

The assay used was immunoSEQ (version v3.0), run at survey level. In sequencing, about 40,000-55,000 T-cell genomes per sample were targeted. Using immunoSEQ multiplex PCR, the repertoire was profiled, and TCRdb retains in-frame clones only, with some absent. Seen here are about 24,000 clones, 80% to 90% observed once, and the top ten hold roughly 9.4%. The ends lost 3 bases at V and 4 bases at J; junction bases unmatched: 7. The CDR3 covers 16 residues. The germline V gene has CDR1 MDHEN and CDR2 SYDVKM. General study results and limits: Across all time points, the repertoire was dominated by clones that expanded before ART. Older ART regimens may have been in use when blood was drawn between about 2004 and 2018.

The source of this sequence is a man aged 45 to 65 with HIV. This chain uses TRBV28 with TRBJ1-1; 11 nucleotides agree with TRBD1. The sequenced sample was unsorted PBMCs, obtained 1.8 years before starting antiretroviral therapy. As DNA, the CDR3 is TGTGCCAGCAGTTTGCTTGGGACAGGGGGGGTCACTGAAGCTTTCTTT. It translates to CASSLLGTGGVTEAFF.